The rows below give T cell receptor beta chains drawn from one sample of a study of T cell responses to AZD1222 COVID-19 vaccine. Assay used: immunoSEQ multiplex PCR; TCRdb lists only in-frame clones, some missing. The table includes some 130,000 clones, approximately 85% detected once. The sequencing used peripheral blood, collected on day 0 of AZD1222 vaccination. These receptors all come from an adult in good health. Each CDR3 is given without its conserved first and last residue. The D gene is left open where the match is weak. A clone size is listed for some rows: how often the clone was seen (once, few, many), or a class if it is expanded.

d_gene	abundance	v_gene	j_gene	CDR3aa
NA	NA	TRBV7-6	TRBJ1-5	ASSLVYSNQPQH
TRBD1	NA	TRBV4-1	TRBJ1-4	ASSQGIGQGFLGEKLF
NA	NA	TRBV12-5	TRBJ1-1	ASGLGLEGHTEAF
NA	NA	TRBV7-9	TRBJ1-1	ASSPVLGRDTEAF
TRBD1	NA	TRBV29-1	TRBJ1-2	SVEEQGARGGYT
NA	NA	TRBV12-3/TRBV12-4	TRBJ1-2	ASSSREYGYT
NA	NA	TRBV5-1	TRBJ1-6	ASSLVSADGSPLH
NA	once	TRBV14	TRBJ1-4	ASSQIYPGELF
NA	NA	TRBV19	TRBJ1-2	ASSIARGAYGYT
NA	NA	TRBV7-9	TRBJ2-6	ASSDSGANVLT
TRBD2	NA	TRBV6-5	TRBJ2-7	ASSPSGTSRYEQY
NA	few	TRBV30	TRBJ1-4	AWSVREKLF
TRBD1	NA	TRBV11-3	TRBJ1-1	ASSEGQGMNTEAF
NA	NA	TRBV12-3/TRBV12-4	TRBJ2-1	ASSYHSRGEQF
NA	NA	TRBV3-1/TRBV3-2	TRBJ2-3	ASSQELGQGTQY
TRBD2	NA	TRBV5-8	TRBJ2-2	ASSFLQTSGNAGELF